This TCR beta chain comes out of a study of blood T cell repertoires in COVID-19. In the original analysis: Amplifying reference gene primers gave estimates of nucleated cell counts. Profiling relied on immunoSEQ multiplex PCR, and the TCRdb table lists in-frame clones only, not all of them. V, J and clone size were drawn from that table, and D and trimming were deduced from the DNA. The table has about 260,000 clones, under 90% seen once. The table lists this clone with a count of one. In terms of age and location, participants ranged from roughly 18 to 90 years and lived in around 22 US areas. Sequencing input: PBMCs or T cells enriched from blood (not recorded which). The receptor was isolated from a man between 25 and 39 years old with acute COVID-19.

CDR3 nucleotide sequence: TGTGCCAGCAGTCGAAAGACTAGCGGGATGTTGGGAAATGAGCAGTTCTTC. Residues: CASSRKTSGMLGNEQFF. This chain connects TRBV27 to TRBJ2-1; TRBD2 matches 11 bases. The CDR3 loop spans 17 amino acids. V shed 5 bases and J 7 bases; nucleotides not matched to a gene: 13. Per the germline V gene, CDR1 is MNHEY and CDR2 is SMNVEV (reference sequence).